Listed below are T cell receptor beta chains from one sample, sequenced in a study of OX40 agonist ivuxolimab in advanced cancers. The assay was immunoSEQ multiplex PCR, and TCRdb's table has in-frame clones only and misses some. Here the sample spans some 80,000 clones, 86% being singletons. This specimen was CD4+ or CD8+ T cells sorted from blood, taken in a trial of the OX40 agonist ivuxolimab. The receptors were sampled from an adult with an advanced solid tumor such as melanoma, head and neck, liver or kidney cancer. Both conserved end residues are part of each CDR3. The D gene is left open where the match is weak. Where a row states a size, it is once, few, many or the class of an expanded clone; other rows omit it.

J gene | CDR3 length | D gene | clone size | V gene | CDR3 DNA | CDR3 protein
TRBJ1-5 | 14 | NA | NA | TRBV19 | TGTGCCAGTAGTCCAACAGCTATGAATCAGCCCCAGCATTTT | CASSPTAMNQPQHF
TRBJ2-2 | 15 | NA | NA | TRBV6-1 | TGTGCCAGCAGGGCGACGGACGGGCCCACCGGGGAGCTGTTTTTT | CASRATDGPTGELFF
TRBJ1-3 | 16 | NA | NA | TRBV11-3 | TGTGCCAGCAGCGCGCAGGGGTTCGCTTGGAGTAACACCATATATTTT | CASSAQGFAWSNTIYF
TRBJ1-2 | 14 | NA | few | TRBV28 | TGTGCCAGCAGGCTAAGGGGAGCTAACTATGGCTACACCTTC | CASRLRGANYGYTF
TRBJ1-3 | 14 | NA | NA | TRBV5-4 | TGTGCCAGCTCCAGGGCGAACTCTGGAAACACCATATATTTT | CASSRANSGNTIYF
TRBJ2-7 | 13 | NA | NA | TRBV9 | TGTGCCAGCAGCCTTGAACAGAAAGGCGAGCAGTACTTC | CASSLEQKGEQYF
TRBJ1-1 | 14 | NA | NA | TRBV7-2 | TGTGCCAGCAGCCCGTCTCCTATGGGCACTGAAGCTTTCTTT | CASSPSPMGTEAFF
TRBJ1-1 | 13 | NA | few | TRBV2 | TGTGCCACAAAGACAGACACGGGGACTGAAGCTTTCTTT | CATKTDTGTEAFF
TRBJ1-3 | 17 | TRBD1 | NA | TRBV19 | TGTGCCAGTATCCACGGTGGGACAGGAACCTCTGGAAACACCATATATTTT | CASIHGGTGTSGNTIYF
TRBJ2-4 | 15 | TRBD2 | few | TRBV18 | TGTGCCAGCTCACCGTCGCTAGCGGGAGGGCCGTTGCGGTACTTC | CASSPSLAGGPLRYF
TRBJ1-2 | 12 | NA | NA | TRBV6-1 | TGTGCCAGCAGGGTTACAGGTTCTGGCTACACCTTC | CASRVTGSGYTF
TRBJ2-1 | 17 | NA | NA | TRBV19 | TGTGCCAGTAGTATTGCCCTGGACAGTACACTTGGAAATGAGCAGTTCTTC | CASSIALDSTLGNEQFF
TRBJ1-1 | 14 | NA | NA | TRBV7-3 | TGTGCCAGCAGTCCCCTGGATGGGAACACTGAAGCTTTCTTT | CASSPLDGNTEAFF
TRBJ1-4 | 18 | NA | NA | TRBV7-3 | TGTGCCAGCAGCCCCAAAACCCCGAACAGGGTTCGGAGGGAAAAACTGTTTTTT | CASSPKTPNRVRREKLFF
TRBJ1-2 | 13 | NA | NA | TRBV18 | TGTGCCAGCTCAGGGGACACAGCCTATGGCTACACCTTC | CASSGDTAYGYTF
TRBJ2-7 | 15 | TRBD1 | NA | TRBV10-3 | TGTGCCATCAGTGAGTCCCTCGACAGGGCGGCTGAGCAGTACTTC | CAISESLDRAAEQYF
TRBJ2-5 | 16 | NA | few | TRBV19 | TGTGCCAGTAGTATACGGGGCGGGGGCCAACTCGGGACCCAGTACTTC | CASSIRGGGQLGTQYF
TRBJ2-1 | 16 | TRBD2 | few | TRBV4-2 | TGTGCCAGCAGCCATCCGACTAGCGGAGGGGGGAATGAGCAGTTCTTC | CASSHPTSGGGNEQFF
TRBJ2-2 | 17 | NA | few | TRBV28 | TGTGCCAGCAGTTTGGGTGTGGGACTCGTGACCACCGGGGAGCTGTTTTTT | CASSLGVGLVTTGELFF
TRBJ2-6 | 13 | NA | NA | TRBV7-9 | TGTGCCAGCAGCTCGCAGGGAACCAACGTCCTGACTTTC | CASSSQGTNVLTF
TRBJ2-1 | 15 | NA | NA | TRBV7-9 | TGTGCCAGCAGCCATTTTCTTGGGAAGAACAATGAGCAGTTCTTC | CASSHFLGKNNEQFF
TRBJ1-3 | 16 | NA | NA | TRBV19 | TGTGCCAGTACTCTGGGACGGGCAAGCTCTGGAAACACCATATATTTT | CASTLGRASSGNTIYF
TRBJ1-3 | 15 | NA | NA | TRBV5-1 | TGCGCCAGCAGACCGGACGGTATCTCTGGAAACACCATATATTTT | CASRPDGISGNTIYF
TRBJ2-7 | 14 | NA | NA | TRBV18 | TGTGCCAGCTCACCGGACCTCGGAGGCCCCGAGCAGTACTTC | CASSPDLGGPEQYF
TRBJ2-7 | 15 | TRBD2 | NA | TRBV5-5 | TGTGCCAGCAGCTTGGTAGCGGGGGGGTCCTACGAGCAGTACTTC | CASSLVAGGSYEQYF
TRBJ1-1 | 14 | NA | NA | TRBV7-2 | TGTGCCGGCTCCCCGAAGGGAGGGAACACTGAAGCTTTCTTT | CAGSPKGGNTEAFF
TRBJ2-7 | 16 | TRBD2 | once | TRBV18 | TGTGCCAGCTCACCTGTAGCGGGAGGGCTACAGGGCGAGCAGTACTTC | CASSPVAGGLQGEQYF
TRBJ1-5 | 11 | NA | NA | TRBV20-1 | TGCAGTGCGGGGGGCCGGCAGCCCCAGCATTTT | CSAGGRQPQHF
TRBJ2-4 | 18 | NA | NA | TRBV6-1 | TGTGCCAGCAGTGATGGTCCTCTGAGACCGATAGCCAAAAACATTCAGTACTTC | CASSDGPLRPIAKNIQYF